This record covers a single T cell receptor (beta chain). Its specificity is not known. This sample was included in a study of shared clonotypes between healthy human individuals. The wider study: A few men and two women, aged 18 to 49, were donors.

Whole-study results and caveats: Clonotypes that were shared across a handful of donors made up approximately 5.1% of naive CD4 clonotypes.

Generated by immunoSEQ multiplex PCR, the TCRdb table keeps only in-frame clones and is missing some. Of about 690,000 clones listed, 90% are singletons. Sequencing was carried out using memory CD8+ T cells from PBMCs. The subset here: CD45RO+ cells pooled with CCR7-negative TemRA cells. The sequence was obtained from a man aged 18 to 29 in good health. Some clones in this sample may be carry-over from other donors' samples.

The CDR3 DNA follows: TGTGCCAGCAGCCTTCTGGGGACAGGGGAAGACGAGCAGTACTTC. Its protein is CASSLLGTGEDEQYF. The rearrangement links TRBV28 to TRBJ2-7; TRBD1 aligns across 10 bases. This CDR3 has 15 amino acids. Germline V lookup: CDR1 MDHEN, CDR2 SYDVKM. Trimming at V came to 6 bases and at J to 5 bases, leaving 10 bases not matched to a gene.